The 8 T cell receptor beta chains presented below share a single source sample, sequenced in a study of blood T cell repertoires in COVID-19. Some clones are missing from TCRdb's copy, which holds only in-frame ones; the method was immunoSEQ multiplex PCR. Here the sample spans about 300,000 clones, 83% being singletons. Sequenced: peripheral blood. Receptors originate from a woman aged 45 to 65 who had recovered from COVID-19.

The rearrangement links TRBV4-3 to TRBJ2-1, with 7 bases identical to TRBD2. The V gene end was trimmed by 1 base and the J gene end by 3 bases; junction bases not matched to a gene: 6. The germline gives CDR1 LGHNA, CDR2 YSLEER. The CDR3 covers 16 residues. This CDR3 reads CASSQAGAGLYNEQFF. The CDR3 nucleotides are TGCGCCAGCAGCCAAGCAGGAGCGGGACTCTACAATGAGCAGTTCTTC.

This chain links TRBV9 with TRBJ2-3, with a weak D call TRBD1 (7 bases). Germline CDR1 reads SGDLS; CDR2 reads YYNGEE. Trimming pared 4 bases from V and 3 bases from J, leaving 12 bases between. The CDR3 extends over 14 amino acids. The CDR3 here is CASSPGGKTDTQYF. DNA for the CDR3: TGTGCCAGCAGCCCAGGGGGGAAAACAGATACGCAGTATTTT.

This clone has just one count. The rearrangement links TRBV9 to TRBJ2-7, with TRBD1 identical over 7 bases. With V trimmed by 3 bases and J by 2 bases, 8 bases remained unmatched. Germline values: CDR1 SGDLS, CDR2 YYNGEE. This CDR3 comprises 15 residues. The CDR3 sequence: CASSASGTATYEQYF. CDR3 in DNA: TGTGCCAGCAGCGCCTCCGGGACAGCCACCTACGAGCAGTACTTC.

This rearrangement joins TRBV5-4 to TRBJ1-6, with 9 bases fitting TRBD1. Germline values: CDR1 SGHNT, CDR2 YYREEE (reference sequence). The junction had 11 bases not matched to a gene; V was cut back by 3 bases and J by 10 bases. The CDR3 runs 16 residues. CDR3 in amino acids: CASSSGTGPFQSPLHF. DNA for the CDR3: TGTGCCAGCAGCTCCGGGACAGGGCCTTTCCAGTCACCCCTCCACTTT.

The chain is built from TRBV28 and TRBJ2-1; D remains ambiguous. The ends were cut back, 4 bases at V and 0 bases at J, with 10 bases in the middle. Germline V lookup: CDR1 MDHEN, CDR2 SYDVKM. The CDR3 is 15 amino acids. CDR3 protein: CASSSRLSSYNEQFF. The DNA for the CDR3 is TGTGCCAGCAGTTCCCGACTGAGCTCCTACAATGAGCAGTTCTTC. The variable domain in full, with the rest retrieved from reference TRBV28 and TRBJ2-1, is DVKVTQSSRYLVKRTGEKVFLECVQDMDHENMFWYRQDPGLGLRLIYFSYDVKMKEKGDIPEGYSVSREKKERFSLILESASTNQTSMYLCASSSRLSSYNEQFFGPGTRLTVL.

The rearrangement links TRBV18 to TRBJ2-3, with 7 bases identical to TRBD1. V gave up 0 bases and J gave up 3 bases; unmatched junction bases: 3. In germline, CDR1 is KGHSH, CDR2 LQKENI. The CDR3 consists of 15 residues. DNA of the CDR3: TGTGCCAGCTCACCACCACAGGGGCGGACAGATACGCAGTATTTT. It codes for CASSPPQGRTDTQYF.

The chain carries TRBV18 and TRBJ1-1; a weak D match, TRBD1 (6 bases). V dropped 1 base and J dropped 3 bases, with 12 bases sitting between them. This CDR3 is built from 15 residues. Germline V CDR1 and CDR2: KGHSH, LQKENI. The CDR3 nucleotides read TGTGCCAGCTCACCACGGGCAGGGGTGGACACTGAAGCTTTCTTT. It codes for CASSPRAGVDTEAFF.

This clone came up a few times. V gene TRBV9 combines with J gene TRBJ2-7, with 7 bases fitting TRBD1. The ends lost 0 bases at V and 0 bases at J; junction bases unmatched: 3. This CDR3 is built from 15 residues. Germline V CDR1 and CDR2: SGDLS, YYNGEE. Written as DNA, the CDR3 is TGTGCCAGCAGCGTAGCCGGACAGGCCTCCTACGAGCAGTACTTC. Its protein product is CASSVAGQASYEQYF.